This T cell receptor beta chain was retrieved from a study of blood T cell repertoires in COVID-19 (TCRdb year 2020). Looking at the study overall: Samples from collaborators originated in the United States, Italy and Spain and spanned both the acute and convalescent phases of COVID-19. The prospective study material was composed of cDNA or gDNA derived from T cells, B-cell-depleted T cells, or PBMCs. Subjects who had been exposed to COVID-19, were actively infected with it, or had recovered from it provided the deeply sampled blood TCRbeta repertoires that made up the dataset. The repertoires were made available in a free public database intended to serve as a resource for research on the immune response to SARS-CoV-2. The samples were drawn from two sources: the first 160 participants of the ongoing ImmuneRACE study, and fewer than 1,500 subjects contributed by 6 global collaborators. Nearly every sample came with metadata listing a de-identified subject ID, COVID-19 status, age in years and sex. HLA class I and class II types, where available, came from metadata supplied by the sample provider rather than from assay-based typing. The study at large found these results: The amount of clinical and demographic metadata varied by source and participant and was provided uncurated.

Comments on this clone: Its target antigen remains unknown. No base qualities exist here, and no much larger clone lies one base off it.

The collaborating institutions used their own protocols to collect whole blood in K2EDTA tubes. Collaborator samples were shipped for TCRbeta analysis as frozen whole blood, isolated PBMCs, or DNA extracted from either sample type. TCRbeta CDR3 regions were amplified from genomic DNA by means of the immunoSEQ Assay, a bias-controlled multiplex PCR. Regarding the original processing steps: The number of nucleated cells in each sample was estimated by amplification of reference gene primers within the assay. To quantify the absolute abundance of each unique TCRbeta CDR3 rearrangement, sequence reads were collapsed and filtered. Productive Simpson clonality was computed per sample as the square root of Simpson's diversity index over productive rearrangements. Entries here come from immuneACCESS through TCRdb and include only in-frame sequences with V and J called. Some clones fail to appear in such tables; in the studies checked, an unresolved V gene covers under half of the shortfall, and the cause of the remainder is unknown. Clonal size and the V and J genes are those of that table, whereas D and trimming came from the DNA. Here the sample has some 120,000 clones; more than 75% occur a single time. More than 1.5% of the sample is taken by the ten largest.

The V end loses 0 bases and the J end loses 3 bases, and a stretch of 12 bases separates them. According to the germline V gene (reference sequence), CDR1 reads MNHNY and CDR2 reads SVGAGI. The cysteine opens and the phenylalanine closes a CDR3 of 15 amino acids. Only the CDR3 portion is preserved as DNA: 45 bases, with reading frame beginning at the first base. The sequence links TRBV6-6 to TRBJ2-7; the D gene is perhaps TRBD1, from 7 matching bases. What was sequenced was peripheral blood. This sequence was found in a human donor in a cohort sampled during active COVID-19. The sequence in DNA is TGTGCCAGCAGTTACTCCAGGGGGGAATACTACGAGCAGTACTTC. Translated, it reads CASSYSRGEYYEQYF.